Listed below are T cell receptor beta chains from one sample, sequenced in a study of cytomegalovirus exposure and HLA in healthy donors. Produced via immunoSEQ multiplex PCR; TCRdb's table is partial and in-frame only. The table has about 360,000 clones, around 86% seen once. The sequencing sample was made of PBMCs. These receptors all come from a woman younger than 30 in good health and CMV-seronegative. The CDR3 runs from the conserved cysteine through the conserved F or W. A D gene is named only where the DNA matches it firmly. Expanded clones are given a class, and other clones once, few, many or no size at all.

. | TRBJ2-1 | . | TRBV15 | CATSREVGGLLEQFF | TGTGCCACCAGCAGAGAGGTCGGGGGTCTCCTAGAGCAGTTCTTC
. | TRBJ1-2 | TRBD1 | TRBV2 | CASSYHTAPGTGNYGYTF | TGTGCCAGCAGCTACCACACGGCTCCCGGGACAGGGAACTATGGCTACACCTTC
. | TRBJ2-5 | TRBD1 | TRBV27 | CASSLRDRVEETQYF | TGTGCCAGCTCCCTCCGGGACAGGGTTGAAGAGACCCAGTACTTC
. | TRBJ1-2 | . | TRBV7-9 | CASSLNRLQDGYTF | TGTGCCAGCAGCTTGAACAGGTTACAGGATGGCTACACCTTC
. | TRBJ2-7 | . | TRBV19 | CASSIGLSSYEQYF | TGTGCCAGTAGTATAGGACTTTCCTCGTACGAGCAGTACTTC
. | TRBJ1-1 | . | TRBV19 | CASRQQTEMNTEAFF | TGTGCCAGTAGACAACAGACAGAAATGAACACTGAAGCTTTCTTT
. | TRBJ1-1 | TRBD1 | TRBV5-1 | CASSLTDRGIFTGEAFF | TGCGCCAGCAGCTTAACGGACAGGGGGATTTTCACTGGTGAAGCTTTCTTT
. | TRBJ1-5 | . | TRBV19 | CASSIERDYQPQHF | TGTGCCAGTAGTATAGAACGGGATTATCAGCCCCAGCATTTT
. | TRBJ2-1 | . | TRBV7-2 | CASSLWRGGEQFF | TGTGCCAGCAGCTTATGGAGGGGAGGAGAGCAGTTCTTC
. | TRBJ2-7 | . | TRBV19 | CASREAIGSYEQYF | TGTGCCAGTAGGGAGGCGATCGGTAGCTACGAGCAGTACTTC
. | TRBJ1-4 | . | TRBV27 | CASRPSGTGGKLFF | TGTGCCAGCAGACCATCCGGGACTGGGGGAAAACTGTTTTTT
once | TRBJ1-1 | TRBD1 | TRBV29-1 | CSVVPRGSTEAFF | TGCAGCGTTGTGCCCAGGGGGAGCACTGAAGCTTTCTTT
. | TRBJ2-7 | TRBD1 | TRBV27 | CASSRDRAYEQYF | TGTGCCAGCAGTCGGGACAGAGCATACGAGCAGTACTTC
. | TRBJ2-1 | TRBD2 | TRBV7-3 | CASSLRASGSSYNEQFF | TGTGCCAGCAGCTTACGCGCAAGCGGGAGCTCCTACAATGAGCAGTTCTTC
. | TRBJ1-2 | . | TRBV19 | CASSTSGTPNYGYTF | TGTGCCAGTAGTACCTCCGGGACACCCAACTATGGCTACACCTTC
many | TRBJ1-6 | . | TRBV18 | CASSKADSPLHF | TGTGCCAGTTCGAAGGCGGATTCACCCCTCCACTTT
. | TRBJ1-3 | . | TRBV5-1 | CASSLQVSTSGNTIYF | TGCGCCAGCAGCTTGCAGGTCAGCACCTCTGGAAACACCATATATTTT